Below are 17 T cell receptor beta chains sequenced from a single sample in a study of T cells in Graves' hyperthyroidism and ophthalmopathy. The source material, RNA transcripts, was used to amplify TCR beta CDR3 regions. Primed by the HTBI set, a first-round RT-PCR was run on the TCR CDR3. TCRdb used MiXCR to reprocess the multiplex PCR reads, holding one entry per CDR3 protein. The sample holds more than 300,000 distinct CDR3 sequences, 15% to 20% seen once. Specimen: blood. The origin of the receptors is a man aged 18 to 29 with Graves' ophthalmopathy.

This clonotype has more than one count but fewer than ten. This chain uses TRBV9 with TRBJ2-1; maybe TRBD1 (6 bases). CDR3 size: 15 residues. Germline CDR1 SGDLS, CDR2 YYNGEE. With 3 bases removed from V and 1 base from J, the gap between germline ends came to 11 bases. The CDR3 DNA sequence: TGTGCCAGCAGCGGGGACATTAATTCCTACAATGAGCAGTTCTTC. Translating gives CASSGDINSYNEQFF. The variable domain in full, with the rest retrieved from reference TRBV9 and TRBJ2-1, is DSGVTQTPKHLITATGQRVTLRCSPRSGDLSVYWYQQSLDQGLQFLIQYYNGEERAKGNILERFSAQQFPDLHSELNLSSLELGDSALYFCASSGDINSYNEQFFGPGTRLTVL.

This clonotype was observed at least ten times. The chain carries TRBV12-3 or TRBV12-4 and TRBJ1-5, with D perhaps TRBD1 (5 bases). The CDR3 loop spans 13 amino acids. V gave up 3 bases and J gave up 6 bases, with 9 bases separating them. As DNA, the CDR3 is TGTGCCAGCAGTTTCAGGGTCGGTCAGCCCCAGCATTTT. Protein product: CASSFRVGQPQHF.

With regard to this clonotype: With a much larger clone just one base away, this may be a read error. V is TRBV5-6 and J is TRBJ2-1; maybe TRBD2 (5 bases). Germline V lookup: CDR1 SGHDT, CDR2 YYEEEE. The CDR3 is 15 amino acids. The CDR3 nucleotides read TGTGCCAGCAGCCTCGGACTCTCTCCCCGCTGGGAGCAGCTCTTC. It is translated as CASSLGLSPRWEQLF.

Comments on this clonotype: This may be a read error, as it is one base from a much larger clone. The chain combines TRBV3-1 with TRBJ1-4, with TRBD1 matching 12 bases. This CDR3 is built from 15 residues. The germline gives CDR1 LGHDT, CDR2 YNNKEL (reference sequence). CDR3 sequence reads: CVSSQGTGGGEKLFF. CDR3 nucleotides: TGTGTCAGCAGCCAAGGGACAGGGGGCGGTGAAAAACTGTTTTTT.

The rearrangement uses TRBV4-2 and TRBJ2-5; D possibly corresponds to TRBD1 (5 bases). The length of the CDR3 is 14 residues. V was cut by 0 bases and J by 2 bases, with 7 bases left in between. Germline V lookup: CDR1 LGHNA, CDR2 YNFKEQ. The chain's CDR3 is CASSQDTGQETQYF. The DNA for the CDR3 is TGTGCCAGCAGCCAAGATACAGGTCAAGAGACCCAGTACTTC.

This clonotype was picked up many times. The chain links TRBV12-3 or TRBV12-4 to TRBJ2-6; possibly TRBD1 for D (5 bases). The CDR3 consists of 15 residues. V lost 5 bases and J lost 12, with 20 bases in between. DNA for the CDR3: TGTGCCAGCAGTGCGGAAAGGACACCTCAGGCCGTCCTGACTTTC. Translation gives CASSAERTPQAVLTF.

There are many counts of this clonotype. The rearrangement uses TRBV20-1 and TRBJ2-7, with 7 bases identical to TRBD2. Germline V gene lookup returns CDR1 DFQATT and CDR2 SNEGSKA (reference sequence). The V gene end was trimmed by 6 bases and the J gene end by 5 bases; junction bases not matched to a gene: 13. The CDR3 sequence is 14 residues long. The CDR3: CSAELTARGDEQYF. The CDR3 nucleotides read TGCAGTGCCGAACTCACGGCCCGGGGGGACGAGCAGTACTTC.

This clonotype occurred many times. This chain connects TRBV5-1 to TRBJ1-2; weak D call: TRBD1 (6 bases). Germline CDR1 reads SGHRS; CDR2 reads YFSETQ. The CDR3 consists of 15 residues. Deletions cut 5 bases from V and 6 bases from J, with 20 bases between. The CDR3 DNA follows: TGCGCCAGCAGGGCAGGGGTTACCGAAATTCATGGCTACACCTTC. Amino acid sequence: CASRAGVTEIHGYTF.

About this clonotype: This may come from a read error, since a much larger clone is one base off. Given the absence of the conserved phenylalanine or tryptophan at the CDR3 end, a read error is likely. The V and J genes are TRBV7-9 and TRBJ2-3; 9 positions match TRBD2. The CDR3 runs 16 residues. Germline CDR1 reads SEHNR; CDR2 reads FQNEAQ (reference sequence). J gave up 2 bases and V 1 base, and 4 bases lay outside the gene matches. The CDR3 here is CASSLGGGETTDTQYL. CDR3 nucleotide sequence: TGTGCCAGCAGCTTAGGCGGGGGGGAGACCACAGATACGCAGTATTTA.

The gene calls are TRBV2 and TRBJ2-5; 11 bases map to TRBD2. The CDR3 is 15 residues long. CDR1 SNHLY and CDR2 FYNNEI come from the germline V gene. The V gene end was trimmed by 6 bases and the J gene end by 4 bases; junction bases not matched to a gene: 7. CDR3 sequence (DNA): TGTGCCAGCAGCGGTAGCGGGGGGGGTGGAGAGACCCAGTACTTC. This translates into CASSGSGGGGETQYF.

In its sample, this clonotype was seen many times. The chain is built from TRBV20-1 and TRBJ1-6; 12 positions match TRBD1. The CDR3 consists of 16 residues. Losses at the gene ends were 0 bases for V and 10 bases for J; bases not matched to a gene: 7. Germline CDR1 is DFQATT and CDR2 is SNEGSKA (reference sequence). The CDR3 region is CSAREAGQGAWSPLHF. CDR3 nucleotides: TGCAGTGCTAGAGAAGCGGGACAGGGGGCTTGGTCACCCCTCCACTTT.

This clonotype was seen ten or more times. The chain joins TRBV5-8 to TRBJ1-1, with D hard to call. The V end was cut by 0 bases, the J end by 11 bases, with 11 bases between. The CDR3 runs 12 residues. Germline CDR1 SGHTS, CDR2 YDEGEE. This chain's CDR3 is CASSLDGRGAFF. Written as DNA, the CDR3 is TGTGCCAGCAGCTTGGATGGGAGAGGGGCTTTCTTT. The full variable domain, in which reference TRBV5-8 and TRBJ1-1 provide the parts outside the CDR3, is EAGVTQSPTHLIKTRGQQATLRCSPISGHTSVYWYQQALGLGLQFLLWYDEGEERNRGNFPPRFSGRQFPNYSSELNVNALELEDSALYLCASSLDGRGAFFGQGTRLTVV.

This chain connects TRBV7-6 to TRBJ2-5, with 11 bases that match TRBD2. Germline-derived CDR1 and CDR2 are SGHVS and FNYEAQ. J was trimmed by 5 bases and V by 8 bases; bases with no gene match: 7. The CDR3 runs 14 residues. CDR3 DNA: TGTGCCAGCGGTTTAGCGGGGGGGCCGGAGACCCAGTACTTC. Its protein product is CASGLAGGPETQYF.

V is TRBV2 and J is TRBJ2-3; no clear D. The germline gives CDR1 SNHLY, CDR2 FYNNEI. CDR3 length: 13 residues. V lost 7 bases to trimming and J lost 2 bases, with 10 bases between them. The CDR3 loop reads CASTRIVTDTQYF. Here the CDR3 DNA reads TGTGCCAGCACGCGCATAGTCACAGATACGCAGTATTTT.

Many counts were recorded for this clonotype. The chain links TRBV28 to TRBJ1-2, with unresolved D. The CDR3 totals 14 residues. Trimming pared 5 bases from V and 0 bases from J, leaving 10 bases between. Germline loops: CDR1 MDHEN, CDR2 SYDVKM. In DNA, the CDR3 is TGTGCCAGCAGTGTCGACCCGTCTAACTATGGCTACACCTTC. Its protein is CASSVDPSNYGYTF.

There are many counts of this clonotype. This chain joins TRBV20-1 and TRBJ2-5; 9 positions match TRBD1. The junction had 6 bases not matched to a gene; V was cut back by 0 bases and J by 1 base. This CDR3 is 16 amino acids long. Germline V lookup: CDR1 DFQATT, CDR2 SNEGSKA (reference sequence). The CDR3 spells CSARDHRGRFQETQYF. In DNA form, the CDR3 reads TGCAGTGCTAGAGATCACAGGGGGCGGTTCCAAGAGACCCAGTACTTC.

Ten or more counts support this clonotype. This chain links TRBV3-1 with TRBJ2-7; the D is unclear. This CDR3 has 14 residues. Germline V CDR1 and CDR2: LGHDT, YNNKEL (reference sequence). The V gene lost 4 bases and the J gene lost 6 bases, with 16 bases spanning the gap. The chain's CDR3 is CASSRDWGAFEQYF. CDR3 nucleotides: TGTGCCAGCAGCCGCGATTGGGGTGCGTTCGAGCAGTACTTC.